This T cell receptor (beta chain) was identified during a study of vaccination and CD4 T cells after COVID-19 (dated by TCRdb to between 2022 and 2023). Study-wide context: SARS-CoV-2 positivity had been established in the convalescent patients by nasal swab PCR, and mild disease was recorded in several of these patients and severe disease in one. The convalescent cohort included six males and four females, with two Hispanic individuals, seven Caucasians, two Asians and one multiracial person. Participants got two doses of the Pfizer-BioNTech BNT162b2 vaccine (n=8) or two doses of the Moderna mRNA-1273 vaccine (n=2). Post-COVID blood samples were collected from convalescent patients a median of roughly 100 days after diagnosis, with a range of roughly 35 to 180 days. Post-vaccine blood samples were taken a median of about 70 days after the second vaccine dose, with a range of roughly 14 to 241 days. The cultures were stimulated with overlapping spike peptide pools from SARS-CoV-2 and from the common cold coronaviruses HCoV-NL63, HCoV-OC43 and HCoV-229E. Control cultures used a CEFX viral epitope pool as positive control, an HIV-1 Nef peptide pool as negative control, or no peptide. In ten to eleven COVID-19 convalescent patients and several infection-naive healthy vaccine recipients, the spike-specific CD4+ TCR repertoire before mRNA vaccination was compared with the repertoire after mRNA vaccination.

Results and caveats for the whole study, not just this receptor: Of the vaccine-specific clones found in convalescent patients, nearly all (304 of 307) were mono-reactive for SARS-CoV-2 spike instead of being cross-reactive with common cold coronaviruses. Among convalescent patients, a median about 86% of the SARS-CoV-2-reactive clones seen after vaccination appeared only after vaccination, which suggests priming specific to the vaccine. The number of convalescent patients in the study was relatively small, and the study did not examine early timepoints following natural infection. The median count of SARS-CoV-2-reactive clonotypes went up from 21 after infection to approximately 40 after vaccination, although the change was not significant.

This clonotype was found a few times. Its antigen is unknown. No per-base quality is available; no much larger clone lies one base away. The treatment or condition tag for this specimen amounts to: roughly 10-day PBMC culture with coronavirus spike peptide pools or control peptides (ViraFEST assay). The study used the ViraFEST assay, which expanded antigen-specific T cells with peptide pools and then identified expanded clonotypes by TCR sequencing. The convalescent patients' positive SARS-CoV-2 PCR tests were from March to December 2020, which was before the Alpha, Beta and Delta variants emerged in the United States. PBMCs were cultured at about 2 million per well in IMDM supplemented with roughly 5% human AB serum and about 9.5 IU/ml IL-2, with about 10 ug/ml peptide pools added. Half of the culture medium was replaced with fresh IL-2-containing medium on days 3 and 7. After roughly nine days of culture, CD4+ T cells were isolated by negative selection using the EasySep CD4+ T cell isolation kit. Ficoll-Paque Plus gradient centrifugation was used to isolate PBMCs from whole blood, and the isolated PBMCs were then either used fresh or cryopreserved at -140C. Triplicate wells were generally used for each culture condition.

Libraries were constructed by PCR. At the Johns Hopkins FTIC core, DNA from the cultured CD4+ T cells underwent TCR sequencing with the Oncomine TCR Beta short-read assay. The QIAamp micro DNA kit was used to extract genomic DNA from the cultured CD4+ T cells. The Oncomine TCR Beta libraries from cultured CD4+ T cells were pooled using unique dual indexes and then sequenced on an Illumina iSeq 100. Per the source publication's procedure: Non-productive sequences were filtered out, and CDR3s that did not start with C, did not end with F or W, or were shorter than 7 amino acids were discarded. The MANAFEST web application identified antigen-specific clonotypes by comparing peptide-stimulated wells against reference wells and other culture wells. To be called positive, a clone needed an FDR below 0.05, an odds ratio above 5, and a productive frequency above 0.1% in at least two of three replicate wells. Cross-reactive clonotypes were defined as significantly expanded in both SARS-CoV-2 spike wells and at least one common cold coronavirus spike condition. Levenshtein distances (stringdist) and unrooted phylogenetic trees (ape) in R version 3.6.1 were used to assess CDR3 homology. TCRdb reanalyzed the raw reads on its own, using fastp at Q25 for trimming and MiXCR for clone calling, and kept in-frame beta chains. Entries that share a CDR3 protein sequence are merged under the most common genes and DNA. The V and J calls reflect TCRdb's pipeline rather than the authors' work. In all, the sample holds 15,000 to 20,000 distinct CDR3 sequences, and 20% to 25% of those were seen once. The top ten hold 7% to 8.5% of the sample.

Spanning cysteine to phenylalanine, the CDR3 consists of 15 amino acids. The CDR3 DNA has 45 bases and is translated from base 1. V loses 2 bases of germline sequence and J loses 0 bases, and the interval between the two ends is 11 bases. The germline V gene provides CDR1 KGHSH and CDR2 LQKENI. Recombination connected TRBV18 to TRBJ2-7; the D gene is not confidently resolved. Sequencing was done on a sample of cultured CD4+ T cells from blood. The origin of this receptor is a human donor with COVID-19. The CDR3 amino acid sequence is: CASSPGQVNSYEQYF. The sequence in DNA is TGTGCCAGCTCACCAGGGCAGGTTAACTCCTACGAGCAGTACTTC.